This is a list of T cell receptor beta chains from one sample in a study of T cells in Graves' hyperthyroidism and ophthalmopathy. TCRdb itself ran the multiplex PCR reads through MiXCR, one entry per CDR3 protein. The sample contains about 770,000 distinct CDR3 sequences, over 15% of which appear only once. The specimen sequenced was blood. These receptors were obtained from a woman between 45 and 60 years old with Graves' hyperthyroidism that later progressed to Graves' ophthalmopathy. Both conserved end residues are part of each CDR3. A D gene is named only where the DNA matches it firmly. Size tells how often a clone was seen (once, few, many) or the class of an expanded clone, and some rows leave it out.

d_call,clone_size,j_call,v_call,cdr3_aa,cdr3_nt
TRBD1,few,TRBJ2-7,TRBV20-1,CSARVGRGTGAYEQYF,TGCAGTGCTAGAGTTGGACGGGGGACAGGCGCCTACGAGCAGTACTTC
TRBD1,NA,TRBJ1-2,TRBV5-4,CASSTGQGGNYGYTF,TGTGCCAGCAGCACGGGACAGGGTGGCAACTATGGCTACACCTTC
NA,NA,TRBJ2-7,TRBV20-1,CSARDQTTGRYEQYF,TGCAGTGCTAGAGATCAAACCACAGGGCGCTACGAGCAGTACTTC
NA,few,TRBJ1-6,TRBV12-3/TRBV12-4,CASSKGRDSPLHF,TGTGCCAGCAGTAAAGGGAGAGATTCACCCCTCCACTTT
NA,NA,TRBJ1-3,TRBV5-1,CASQEGGSSSGNTIYF,TGCGCCAGCCAAGAGGGCGGCTCGAGCTCTGGAAACACCATATATTTT
TRBD1,NA,TRBJ1-6,TRBV30,CAWEDPGGVNNSPLHF,TGTGCCTGGGAAGACCCAGGGGGCGTCAATAATTCACCCCTCCACTTT
TRBD2,few,TRBJ2-1,TRBV4-1,CASSQGLAGSVYNEQFF,TGCGCCAGCAGCCAAGGTCTAGCGGGGAGTGTTTACAATGAGCAGTTCTTC
NA,NA,TRBJ1-2,TRBV10-2,CASSEATGMNYGYTF,TGCGCCAGCAGTGAAGCGACAGGCATGAACTATGGCTACACCTTC
NA,many,TRBJ2-1,TRBV3-1,CASSPAPGEVNEQFF,TGTGCCAGCAGCCCGGCCCCGGGGGAAGTAAATGAGCAGTTCTTC
TRBD2,NA,TRBJ2-2,TRBV11-1,CASSSRGLAGTGELFF,TGTGCCAGCAGCTCCCGAGGACTAGCGGGGACCGGGGAGCTGTTTTTT
NA,NA,TRBJ1-2,TRBV7-9,CASSPVDDYGYTF,TGTGCCAGCAGCCCCGTCGACGATTATGGCTACACCTTC
NA,NA,TRBJ1-5,TRBV19,CASSIAVAGSNQPQHF,TGTGCCAGTAGTATAGCAGTGGCGGGTAGCAATCAGCCCCAGCATTTT
NA,NA,TRBJ2-6,TRBV6-1,CASSEVVSGANVLTF,TGTGCCAGCAGTGAAGTCGTGTCTGGGGCCAACGTCCTGACTTTC
NA,many,TRBJ2-1,TRBV11-2,CASSLIRTGEQFF,TGTGCCAGCAGCTTAATTCGTACTGGTGAGCAGTTCTTC
TRBD2,NA,TRBJ2-1,TRBV4-1,CASSHPSGGINEQFF,TGCGCCAGCAGCCACCCTAGCGGGGGGATCAATGAGCAGTTCTTC
NA,NA,TRBJ1-4,TRBV29-1,CSARGGDSANEKLFF,TGCAGCGCGAGGGGAGGAGACTCCGCTAATGAAAAACTGTTTTTT
NA,few,TRBJ2-7,TRBV7-8,CASSLVGPVSYEQYF,TGTGCCAGCAGCTTAGTAGGGCCCGTTTCCTACGAGCAGTACTTC
NA,NA,TRBJ2-2,TRBV5-6,CASSLEAWTPEITGELFF,TGTGCCAGCAGCTTGGAGGCGTGGACTCCCGAAATCACCGGGGAGCTGTTTTTT
TRBD1,many,TRBJ1-5,TRBV30,CAWSVGQGNQPQHF,TGTGCCTGGAGTGTGGGACAGGGTAATCAGCCCCAGCATTTT
TRBD1,few,TRBJ1-2,TRBV18,CASSLRQGLDGYTF,TGTGCCAGCTCACTTCGACAGGGTCTAGATGGCTACACCTTC
NA,NA,TRBJ1-3,TRBV5-1,CASSPRGHSGNTIYF,TGCGCCAGCTCCCCCCGGGGCCACTCTGGAAACACCATATATTTT
NA,NA,TRBJ2-7,TRBV7-9,CASSLVLQEQYF,TGTGCCAGCAGCTTAGTCCTACAGGAGCAGTACTTC
TRBD1,many,TRBJ1-6,TRBV28,CASRIPGQRLSPLHF,TGTGCCAGCAGAATACCGGGACAGCGTCTCTCGCCCCTCCACTTT
TRBD1,few,TRBJ1-5,TRBV4-1,CASSQSGTENQPQHF,TGCGCCAGCAGCCAATCCGGGACAGAAAATCAGCCCCAGCATTTT
NA,many,TRBJ1-1,TRBV20-1,CSATGTQISEAFF,TGCAGTGCTACCGGGACACAAATTAGTGAAGCTTTCTTT
TRBD2,many,TRBJ2-7,TRBV7-9,CASSTGLAGEQYF,TGTGCCAGCAGCACGGGACTAGCGGGCGAGCAGTACTTC
TRBD1,many,TRBJ1-2,TRBV4-1,CASSQDAGTGLSYGYTF,TGCGCCAGCAGCCAAGACGCAGGGACAGGACTGAGCTATGGCTACACCTTC
NA,few,TRBJ1-6,TRBV6-6,CASSYGGTNNSPLHF,TGTGCCAGCAGTTACGGAGGGACGAATAATTCACCCCTCCACTTT
NA,NA,TRBJ1-1,TRBV20-1,CSAGGPAMNTEAFF,TGCAGTGCTGGGGGTCCTGCCATGAACACTGAAGCTTTCTTT
NA,few,TRBJ1-2,TRBV5-5,CASSLGAKDAYGYTF,TGTGCCAGCAGCTTGGGTGCCAAGGATGCCTATGGCTACACCTTC
NA,many,TRBJ2-5,TRBV12-3/TRBV12-4,CASSFTPYGTRQETQYF,TGTGCCAGCAGTTTCACTCCTTACGGGACTCGACAAGAGACCCAGTACTTC
TRBD1,NA,TRBJ2-2,TRBV5-1,CASSTDRGRRTGELLF,TGCGCCAGCAGCACAGACAGGGGGCGCCGAACCGGGGAGCTGCTTTTT
NA,NA,TRBJ2-3,TRBV20-1,CRLARGTSTDTQYF,TGCAGGCTTGCTCGGGGCACTAGCACAGATACGCAGTATTTT
TRBD1,few,TRBJ1-1,TRBV12-3/TRBV12-4,CASSGGQFENEAFF,TGTGCCAGCAGTGGGGGACAGTTCGAAAATGAAGCTTTCTTT
NA,few,TRBJ2-2,TRBV29-1,CSVGEQGPGELFF,TGCAGCGTTGGGGAACAGGGTCCCGGGGAGCTGTTTTTT
NA,few,TRBJ1-2,TRBV14,CASSSRRGSYGYTF,TGTGCCAGCAGCTCCCGACGGGGATCCTATGGCTACACCTTC
NA,few,TRBJ1-3,TRBV15,CATSRGQFSSGNTIYF,TGTGCCACCAGCAGAGGACAGTTTAGCTCTGGAAACACCATATATTTT
TRBD1,many,TRBJ1-1,TRBV11-2,CASSSRGTGAFF,TGTGCCAGCAGCAGTCGGGGGACAGGAGCTTTCTTT
NA,NA,TRBJ2-7,TRBV9,CASSERAGQLTYEQYF,TGTGCCAGCAGCGAGAGGGCGGGACAGCTTACCTACGAGCAGTACTTC
NA,NA,TRBJ1-1,TRBV20-1,CSARIVRANTEAFF,TGCAGTGCTAGAATAGTGAGGGCGAACACTGAAGCTTTCTTT
TRBD1,NA,TRBJ2-4,TRBV14,CASSQVRTGNIQYF,TGTGCCAGCAGCCAAGTGCGGACAGGGAACATTCAGTACTTC
TRBD1,NA,TRBJ2-1,TRBV6-4,CASSPDRAEYNEQFF,TGTGCCAGCAGTCCGGACAGGGCGGAATACAATGAGCAGTTCTTC
NA,many,TRBJ1-1,TRBV6-1,CASRGVNTEAFF,TGTGCCAGCAGGGGGGTGAACACTGAAGCTTTCTTT
NA,many,TRBJ1-1,TRBV7-9,CASSPDAGPDTYVAFF,TGTGCCAGCAGTCCAGACGCAGGGCCGGACACCTACGTGGCTTTCTTT
TRBD1,NA,TRBJ2-2,TRBV20-1,CSARDLQGAGTGELFF,TGCAGTGCTAGAGACTTACAGGGGGCCGGGACCGGGGAGCTGTTTTTT
TRBD1,many,TRBJ1-6,TRBV11-2,CASSRTGTGGPDSPLHF,TGTGCCAGCAGCAGGACCGGGACAGGGGGCCCAGATTCACCCCTCCACTTT
TRBD1,NA,TRBJ2-1,TRBV27,CASSFGTVPYNEQFF,TGTGCCAGCAGTTTCGGGACAGTACCCTACAATGAGCAGTTCTTC
TRBD1,many,TRBJ2-1,TRBV12-3/TRBV12-4,CASTWGQAYNEQFF,TGTGCCAGCACCTGGGGACAGGCGTACAATGAGCAGTTCTTC
NA,few,TRBJ1-1,TRBV14,CASSLLGFGEAFF,TGTGCCAGCAGCCTACTCGGTTTCGGAGAAGCTTTCTTT
TRBD1,many,TRBJ1-2,TRBV12-3/TRBV12-4,CASSLIGQGHGYTF,TGTGCCAGCAGTCTTATAGGACAGGGTCATGGCTACACCTTC
NA,NA,TRBJ2-1,TRBV6-2/TRBV6-3,CASSYGPGNWNNEQFF,TGTGCCAGCAGTTACGGGCCGGGGAACTGGAACAATGAGCAGTTCTTC
TRBD1,few,TRBJ1-2,TRBV3-1,CASSPGTARNYGYTF,TGTGCCAGCAGCCCCGGGACAGCGAGAAACTATGGCTACACCTTC